The 17 T cell receptor beta chains presented below share a single source sample, sequenced in a study of blood T cell repertoires in COVID-19. TCRdb's copy holds only in-frame clones and misses some; the assay was immunoSEQ multiplex PCR. The sample records about 61,000 clones, around 88% being singletons. Sequencing was performed on peripheral blood. These receptors all stem from a woman of 80 years or more with active COVID-19.

This chain links TRBV18 with TRBJ2-7; TRBD1 is a possible D gene (5 bases). In germline, CDR1 is KGHSH, CDR2 LQKENI. The CDR3 is made up of 15 amino acids. Between the trimmed V and J ends, which lost 3 bases and 6 bases, there was a span of 18 bases. CDR3 bases: TGTGCCAGCTCACCCCTAGGGGATGGGTATCTCGAGCAGTACTTC. Translated: CASSPLGDGYLEQYF.

The gene calls are TRBV5-5 and TRBJ1-2, with D perhaps TRBD1 (6 bases). The CDR3 runs to 15 residues. The V end lost 4 bases, the J end lost 4 bases, and 17 bases lay between the germline ends. Germline V CDR1 and CDR2: SGHKS, YYEKEE (reference sequence). The CDR3 sequence is CASSPGWGGAYGYTF. CDR3 DNA sequence: TGTGCCAGCAGCCCGGGATGGGGGGGGGCCTATGGCTACACCTTC.

This rearrangement joins TRBV30 to TRBJ1-6; TRBD1 matches at 12 bases. Germline V gene sequence: CDR1 GTSNPN, CDR2 SVGIG (reference sequence). This CDR3 spans 13 amino acids. V trimming: 5 bases; J trimming: 9 bases; junction bases outside the gene matches: 2. CDR3 protein: CAWGGQGASPLHF. The DNA for the CDR3 is TGTGCCTGGGGGGGACAGGGGGCTTCACCCCTCCACTTT.

The J gene is TRBJ2-1, the V gene TRBV7-9; the match to TRBD2 covers 13 bases. Germline V CDR1 and CDR2: SEHNR, FQNEAQ (reference sequence). The CDR3 has 16 residues. V lost 8 bases and J lost 8; bases outside the gene matches: 12. CDR3 DNA sequence: TGTGCCAGCCCCCGACTAGCGGGGGGAATGGGCGATGAGCAGTTCTTC. Translating gives CASPRLAGGMGDEQFF.

This chain connects TRBV9 to TRBJ1-1; TRBD1 is a possible D gene (5 bases). CDR3 size: 15 residues. Trimming removed 5 bases at V and 5 bases at J, with 19 bases between. CDR1 SGDLS and CDR2 YYNGEE come from the germline V gene. This CDR3 is CASSKAEGSWTEAFF. The CDR3 nucleotides are TGTGCCAGCAGTAAGGCGGAGGGGTCATGGACTGAAGCTTTCTTT. Variable domain in full (rest from reference TRBV9 and TRBJ1-1): DSGVTQTPKHLITATGQRVTLRCSPRSGDLSVYWYQQSLDQGLQFLIQYYNGEERAKGNILERFSAQQFPDLHSELNLSSLELGDSALYFCASSKAEGSWTEAFFGQGTRLTVV.

The V call is TRBV7-3, the J call TRBJ2-3; no definite D call. Germline V CDR1 and CDR2: SGHTA, FQGTGA. V lost 0 bases and J lost 5, with 6 bases in between. The CDR3 spans 13 residues. CDR3 protein: CASSLTQEDTQYF. The CDR3 nucleotides read TGTGCCAGCAGCTTAACCCAGGAAGATACGCAGTATTTT.

The rearrangement joins TRBV5-1 to TRBJ2-7, with TRBD1 as a possible D gene (6 bases). The CDR3 is 14 amino acids. Looked up from germline, CDR1 is SGHRS and CDR2 is YFSETQ. Trimming took off 1 base at V and 5 bases at J, with 13 bases between the two ends. Here the CDR3 reads CASSLTGKANEQYF. The CDR3 nucleotides read TGCGCCAGCAGCTTGACAGGGAAGGCTAACGAGCAGTACTTC.

The chain is built from TRBV28 and TRBJ2-5, with D perhaps TRBD1 (5 bases). The CDR3 is 11 amino acids. CDR1 is MDHEN and CDR2 is SYDVKM in the germline V gene. Trimming left V 8 bases short and J 3 bases short, with 7 bases between. The CDR3 protein is CASGREETQYF. The CDR3 DNA reads TGTGCCAGCGGCAGGGAAGAGACCCAGTACTTC.

The rearrangement uses TRBV7-9 and TRBJ2-2, with a tentative D call TRBD2 (5 bases). Trimming took off 1 base at V and 1 base at J, with 7 bases between the two ends. Germline loops: CDR1 SEHNR, CDR2 FQNEAQ (reference sequence). The CDR3 consists of 15 residues. Here the CDR3 reads CASSLDEGNTGELFF. In DNA form, the CDR3 reads TGTGCCAGCAGCTTAGACGAGGGGAACACCGGGGAGCTGTTTTTT.

This clone was counted between two and nine times. The chain recombines TRBV28 with TRBJ2-6, with TRBD1 identical over 7 bases. Germline V gives CDR1 MDHEN, CDR2 SYDVKM. V was pared by 5 bases and J by 4 bases, with 11 bases of the junction left unmatched. This CDR3 contains 17 residues. The DNA of the CDR3 is TGTGCCAGCAGTAGACCGGGACAGAAACCCGGGGCCAACGTCCTGACTTTC. The encoded protein is CASSRPGQKPGANVLTF.

In its sample, this clone was seen a few times. The DNA for the CDR3 is TGTGCCAGCAAGATTGGGGGAGGGGAGACCCAGTACTTC. Its protein is CASKIGGGETQYF. V and J are TRBV27 and TRBJ2-5; TRBD2 aligns across 7 bases. This CDR3 is built from 13 residues. The junction had 7 bases not matched to a gene; V was cut back by 7 bases and J by 5 bases. The germline V gene encodes CDR1 MNHEY and CDR2 SMNVEV (reference sequence).

J is TRBJ2-2 and V is TRBV6-6; 8 bases line up with TRBD1. V lost 7 bases, J lost 6 bases, and 10 bases stayed unmatched. This CDR3 is 15 amino acids long. The germline V gene encodes CDR1 MNHNY and CDR2 SVGAGI (reference sequence). In DNA, the CDR3 is TGTGCCAGCATCGTTACTCAGGGGGCGGCCGGGGAGCTGTTTTTT. It yields the protein CASIVTQGAAGELFF.

The gene calls are TRBV5-5 and TRBJ2-3; 11 bases line up with TRBD2. Germline V gene sequence: CDR1 SGHKS, CDR2 YYEKEE (reference sequence). V lost 2 bases, J lost 4 bases, and 6 bases stayed unmatched. The CDR3 length is 16 residues. The CDR3 loop is CASSFWGGLAADTQYF. In DNA, the CDR3 is TGTGCCAGCAGCTTCTGGGGGGGACTAGCGGCAGATACGCAGTATTTT.

The V call is TRBV15, the J call TRBJ1-1; tentatively, D is TRBD1 (6 bases). The germline V gene has CDR1 LNHNV and CDR2 YYDKDF (reference sequence). The CDR3 is made up of 15 amino acids. Trimming stripped 3 bases from V and 2 bases from J, with 13 bases between. In DNA, the CDR3 is TGTGCCACCAGCAGCTCTACAGGGTTTAACACTGAAGCTTTCTTT. It yields the protein CATSSSTGFNTEAFF.

The chain carries TRBV6-5 and TRBJ2-7; possible D gene TRBD1, 5 bases. Germline values: CDR1 MNHEY, CDR2 SVGAGI. This CDR3 region has 14 residues. V was cut by 0 bases and J by 7 bases, with 13 bases left in between. CDR3 nucleotide sequence: TGTGCCAGCAGTTACTCGGGGCAGGTTAGTGAGCAGTACTTC. This codes for CASSYSGQVSEQYF.

The J gene is TRBJ2-1, the V gene TRBV5-3; 9 bases are a match to TRBD2. TRBV5-3 carries the ORF label, with uncertain function. V lost 1 base to trimming and J lost 2 bases; unmatched junction nucleotides: 1. The CDR3 has 15 residues. The CDR3 loop reads CARSLTSGPYNEQFF. The CDR3 nucleotides are TGTGCCAGAAGCTTGACTAGCGGGCCCTACAATGAGCAGTTCTTC.

This clone was observed once. The chain carries TRBV6-5 and TRBJ2-3; D ambiguous. The CDR3 runs 14 residues. Germline V gene sequence: CDR1 MNHEY, CDR2 SVGAGI. The CDR3 sequence is CASRGLPGTDTQYF. The CDR3 coding sequence is TGTGCTTCCCGTGGGCTACCGGGCACAGATACGCAGTATTTT.